These 21 T cell receptor beta chains were all obtained from the same sample, sequenced in a study of blood T cell repertoires in COVID-19. Using immunoSEQ multiplex PCR, the repertoire was profiled, and TCRdb retains in-frame clones only, with some absent. This table has some 270,000 clones, around 85% appearing once. Specimen: PBMCs or T cells enriched from blood (not recorded which). The receptors shown here come from a woman aged 25 to 39 who had recovered from COVID-19.

The chain has TRBV12-3 or TRBV12-4 and TRBJ1-2, with D unclear. The V end was cut by 6 bases, the J end by 5 bases, with 13 bases between. The CDR3 is 13 residues long. Here the CDR3 DNA reads TGTGCCAGCAGCCGACTGTTACGGTATGGCTACACCTTC. Translated, it gives CASSRLLRYGYTF.

The chain couples TRBV9 to TRBJ2-3; D gene ambiguous. Trimming cost V 3 bases and J 1 base, with 6 bases left between them. In germline, CDR1 is SGDLS, CDR2 YYNGEE. This CDR3 has 13 amino acids. The CDR3 loop reads CASSDYRTDTQYF. In nucleotides, the CDR3 is TGTGCCAGCAGCGACTATCGCACAGATACGCAGTATTTT.

The chain carries TRBV5-4 and TRBJ1-6; weak D call: TRBD1 (6 bases). CDR3 length: 15 amino acids. Looked up from germline, CDR1 is SGHNT and CDR2 is YYREEE (reference sequence). The V end was cut by 4 bases, the J end by 0 bases, with 8 bases between. The CDR3 DNA follows: TGTGCCAGCAGCCCGGACAGCTCCTATAATTCACCCCTCCACTTT. Amino acid sequence: CASSPDSSYNSPLHF.

The V gene is TRBV5-1, the J gene TRBJ2-7, with D unclear. The CDR3 totals 12 residues. CDR1 SGHRS and CDR2 YFSETQ come from the germline V gene. V dropped 4 bases and J dropped 1 base, with 6 bases sitting between them. CDR3 coding DNA: TGCGCCAGCAGCCGCGGTTCCTACGAGCAGTACTTC. Protein sequence: CASSRGSYEQYF.

The V and J genes are TRBV3-1 (or the pseudogene TRBV3-2) and TRBJ2-2; 12 nucleotides align to TRBD1. Germline assignment: CDR1 LGHDT and CDR2 YNNKEL (reference sequence). The CDR3 sequence is 20 residues long. V lost 4 bases to trimming and J lost 5 bases; unmatched junction nucleotides: 17. In DNA form, the CDR3 reads TGTGCCAGCAGCCCTATACCGGGACAGGGGGCAAGAGCAAGAACCGGGGAGCTGTTTTTT. Protein sequence: CASSPIPGQGARARTGELFF.

V and J are TRBV6-4 and TRBJ2-7; 12 nucleotides match TRBD2. The CDR3 totals 16 residues. The V and J ends lost 0 bases and 7 bases, in that order; junction bases with no gene match: 7. Germline CDR1 and CDR2: MRHNA and SNTAGT. The CDR3 spells CASSDSRLAGVEEQYF. Here the CDR3 DNA reads TGTGCCAGCAGTGACTCTCGACTAGCGGGAGTGGAAGAGCAGTACTTC.

This clone was observed once. This rearrangement joins TRBV5-6 to TRBJ1-2; maybe TRBD1 (6 bases). CDR3 length: 14 residues. The V end was cut by 4 bases, the J end by 2 bases, with 12 bases between. Germline assignment: CDR1 SGHDT and CDR2 YYEEEE. CDR3 DNA sequence: TGTGCCAGCAGCACGCAACAGGGCAACTATGGCTACACCTTC. Its protein product is CASSTQQGNYGYTF.

Only one count was recorded for this clone. The V gene is TRBV5-1, the J gene TRBJ1-2; 7 bases map to TRBD1. With 0 bases clipped from V and 4 bases from J, the junction kept 6 bases outside the gene matches. Looked up from germline, CDR1 is SGHRS and CDR2 is YFSETQ. The CDR3 is 15 amino acids. This CDR3 reads CASSLEGATFYGYTF. CDR3 DNA sequence: TGCGCCAGCAGCTTGGAGGGGGCCACTTTCTATGGCTACACCTTC.

This clone was observed a single time. The chain recombines TRBV12-3 or TRBV12-4 with TRBJ1-2; TRBD1 matches 7 bases. The ends lost 6 bases at V and 6 bases at J; junction bases unmatched: 4. This CDR3 has 12 residues. As DNA, the CDR3 is TGTGCCAGCAGAGACAGGGTGCATGGCTACACCTTC. Translation: CASRDRVHGYTF.

This clone has only one observation. The rearrangement joins TRBV6-5 to TRBJ1-5, with 9 nucleotides matching TRBD1. The CDR3 contains 15 residues. The germline V gene has CDR1 MNHEY and CDR2 SVGAGI. V shed 5 bases, J shed 2 bases, and the junction held 4 bases outside the gene matches. The DNA of the CDR3 is TGTGCCAGCAGTCAAACAGGGGGCCGCAATCAGCCCCAGCATTTT. It specifies CASSQTGGRNQPQHF.

V and J are TRBV5-4 and TRBJ2-1; tentative D call: TRBD2 (5 bases). Germline CDR1 is SGHNT and CDR2 is YYREEE (reference sequence). The CDR3 sequence is 13 residues long. V dropped 7 bases and J dropped 0 bases, with 8 bases sitting between them. In DNA, the CDR3 is TGTGCCAGCCAGGAGGCCTCCTACAATGAGCAGTTCTTC. The encoded protein is CASQEASYNEQFF.

This chain connects TRBV3-1 (or the pseudogene TRBV3-2) to TRBJ1-1, with TRBD1 matching over 7 bases. The CDR3 totals 15 residues. In germline, CDR1 is LGHDT, CDR2 YNNKEL (reference sequence). The V segment lost 4 bases and the J segment 1 base; nucleotides outside the gene matches: 6. The CDR3 DNA reads as TGTGCCAGCAGCCTCCGTCGACAGGGGAACACTGAAGCTTTCTTT. Its protein is CASSLRRQGNTEAFF.

The rearrangement joins TRBV30 to TRBJ1-1, with 7 bases identical to TRBD1. This CDR3 is built from 12 residues. Germline V gene sequence: CDR1 GTSNPN, CDR2 SVGIG (reference sequence). V was pared by 0 bases and J by 10 bases, with 5 bases of the junction left unmatched. The CDR3 coding sequence is TGTGCCTGGAGTGTACTTGAGGGGGCAGCTTTCTTT. Translation gives CAWSVLEGAAFF.

The chain couples TRBV6-1 to TRBJ1-1; TRBD1 aligns across 10 bases. The CDR3 has 19 residues. Germline V gene lookup returns CDR1 MNHNS and CDR2 SASEGT. V was pared by 6 bases and J by 1 base, with 17 bases of the junction left unmatched. The CDR3 reads CASSEPGQGIVEANTEAFF. CDR3 DNA sequence: TGTGCCAGCAGCGAACCGGGACAGGGGATAGTTGAGGCGAACACTGAAGCTTTCTTT.

This rearrangement joins TRBV27 to TRBJ2-1, with D possibly TRBD1 on 6 matching bases. The CDR3 has 14 residues. V lost 5 bases, J lost 6 bases, and 14 bases lay in between. The germline gives CDR1 MNHEY, CDR2 SMNVEV (reference sequence). The DNA for the CDR3 is TGTGCCAGCAGTCCACGCAACAGGGCCAATGAGCAGTTCTTC. This codes for CASSPRNRANEQFF.

The rearrangement links TRBV9 to TRBJ2-3; the match to TRBD2 covers 8 bases. The V gene end was trimmed by 0 bases and the J gene end by 2 bases; junction bases not matched to a gene: 8. The CDR3 is 17 amino acids. Germline V lookup: CDR1 SGDLS, CDR2 YYNGEE. CDR3 bases: TGTGCCAGCAGCGTAGGTACTAGCGGTCTTATCACAGATACGCAGTATTTT. As protein: CASSVGTSGLITDTQYF. The full variable domain, completed using reference TRBV9 and TRBJ2-3, is DSGVTQTPKHLITATGQRVTLRCSPRSGDLSVYWYQQSLDQGLQFLIQYYNGEERAKGNILERFSAQQFPDLHSELNLSSLELGDSALYFCASSVGTSGLITDTQYFGPGTRLTVL.

The chain links TRBV4-1 to TRBJ2-5; 8 bases match TRBD2. The V and J ends lost 1 base and 4 bases, in that order; junction bases with no gene match: 11. The germline V gene has CDR1 MGHRA and CDR2 YSYEKL. CDR3 size: 17 residues. As DNA, the CDR3 is TGCGCCAGCAGCCAAGTTCGCGGGGGGATTTACGTAGAGACCCAGTACTTC. It yields the protein CASSQVRGGIYVETQYF.

This clone was counted only a few times. The J gene is TRBJ1-1, the V gene TRBV9; D is uncertain. Per the germline V gene, CDR1 is SGDLS and CDR2 is YYNGEE. Trimming stripped 1 base from V and 2 bases from J, with 6 bases between. This CDR3 contains 13 residues. The CDR3 reads CASSVYINTEAFF. The CDR3 region has the DNA TGTGCCAGCAGCGTATACATAAACACTGAAGCTTTCTTT.

The chain carries TRBV27 and TRBJ2-1; D is unresolved. V lost 5 bases to trimming and J lost 6 bases, with 5 bases between them. This CDR3 is built from 11 residues. Germline loops: CDR1 MNHEY, CDR2 SMNVEV (reference sequence). This CDR3 reads CASSHSNEQFF. The CDR3 DNA is TGTGCCAGCAGTCACTCCAATGAGCAGTTCTTC.

This chain connects TRBV7-6 to TRBJ2-7; possible D gene TRBD1, 6 bases. Trimming took 5 bases from V and 0 from J, leaving 17 bases between them. The CDR3 is 16 residues long. Germline values: CDR1 SGHVS, CDR2 FNYEAQ. CDR3 amino acids: CASSAAGVASSYEQYF. For the CDR3, the DNA is TGTGCCAGCAGCGCGGCAGGGGTTGCGTCCTCCTACGAGCAGTACTTC.

The chain couples TRBV7-9 to TRBJ2-2; TRBD2 aligns across 12 bases. J gave up 4 bases and V 4 bases, and 4 bases lay outside the gene matches. Germline CDR1 SEHNR, CDR2 FQNEAQ (reference sequence). The CDR3 covers 16 residues. CDR3 amino acids: CASSSRTSGATGELFF. In DNA form, the CDR3 reads TGTGCCAGCAGCTCCAGGACTAGCGGGGCCACCGGGGAGCTGTTTTTT.